This T cell receptor (beta chain) was captured by sequencing in a study of T cells after yellow fever vaccination. Broader study findings: Some clonotypes, a small share, were shared between CD4 and CD8 compartments.

Trimming cost V 6 bases and J 7 bases; bases outside gene matches: 3. CDR3 length: 12 amino acids. Via MiXCR, TCRdb re-called the 5' RACE reads, giving one row per CDR3 protein. The data contain 300,000 to 350,000 distinct CDR3 sequences, approximately 4% of them singletons. With respect to this clonotype: Its target is unknown.

This clonotype originated in a man in his late teens or twenties who received the YFV17D yellow fever vaccine. The material was PBMCs, obtained 15 days after the yellow fever booster vaccination. J is TRBJ2-1 and V is TRBV12-3 or TRBV12-4; 7 nucleotides line up with TRBD2. The CDR3 spells CASRGGENEQFF. For the CDR3, the DNA is TGTGCCAGCAGGGGGGGGGAAAATGAGCAGTTCTTC.